Detailed here is one T cell receptor beta chain. This sample was taken from a study of blood T cell repertoires in COVID-19. As for the study in general: Samples representing acute and convalescent COVID-19 were sourced from the United States, Italy and Spain. The cDNA or gDNA used as material had been derived from T cells, B-cell-depleted T cells, or PBMCs.

The age range of participants was about 18 to 95 years, with residence in under 30 US areas. As processed by the authors: It was from reference gene primer amplification that nucleated cell counts were estimated. Clones were sequenced by immunoSEQ multiplex PCR, and TCRdb holds only the in-frame ones, with some missing. V, J and clone size were drawn from that table, and D and trimming were deduced from the DNA. The sample has about 270,000 clones, approximately 90% seen once. This clonotype was sampled from a woman younger than 45 with acute COVID-19. Sample: PBMCs or T cells enriched from blood (not recorded which).

The DNA for the CDR3 is TGTGCCACCAGCAGAGAGTTGGGGAGCTCCTACAATGAGCAGTTCTTC. It specifies CATSRELGSSYNEQFF. The chain uses TRBV15 and TRBJ2-1; D perhaps matches TRBD2 (5 bases). The germline gives CDR1 LNHNV, CDR2 YYDKDF (reference sequence). Trimming took 0 bases from V and 0 from J, leaving 9 bases between them. CDR3 length: 16 residues.